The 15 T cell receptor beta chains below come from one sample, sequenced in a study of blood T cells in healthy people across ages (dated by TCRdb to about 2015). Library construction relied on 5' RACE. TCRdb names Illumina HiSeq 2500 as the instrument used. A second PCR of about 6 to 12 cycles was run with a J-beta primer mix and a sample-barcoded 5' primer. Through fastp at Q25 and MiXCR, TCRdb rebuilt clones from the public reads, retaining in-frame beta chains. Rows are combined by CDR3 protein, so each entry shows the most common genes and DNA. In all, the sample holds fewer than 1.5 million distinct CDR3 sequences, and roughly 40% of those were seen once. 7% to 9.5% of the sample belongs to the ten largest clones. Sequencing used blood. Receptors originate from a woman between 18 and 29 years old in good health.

CDR3 sequence reads: CASSVGLAGQYF. For the CDR3, the DNA is TGTGCCAGCAGTGTGGGACTAGCGGGGCAGTATTTT. The genes are TRBV2 and TRBJ2-3; 12 bases align to TRBD2. The CDR3 spans 12 residues. The V gene's germline CDR1 is SNHLY and CDR2 FYNNEI. With 4 bases clipped from V and 11 bases from J, the junction kept 1 base outside the gene matches.

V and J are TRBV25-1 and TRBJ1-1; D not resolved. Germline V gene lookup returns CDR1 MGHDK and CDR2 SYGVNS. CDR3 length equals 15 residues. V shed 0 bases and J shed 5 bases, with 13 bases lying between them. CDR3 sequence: CASSEYVTMGTEAFF. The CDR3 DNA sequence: TGTGCCAGCAGTGAATACGTCACCATGGGAACTGAAGCTTTCTTT. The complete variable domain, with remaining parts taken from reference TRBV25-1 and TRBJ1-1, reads EADIYQTPRYLVIGTGKKITLECSQTMGHDKMYWYQQDPGMELHLIHYSYGVNSTEKGDLSSESTVSRIRTEHFPLTLESARPSHTSQYLCASSEYVTMGTEAFFGQGTRLTVV.

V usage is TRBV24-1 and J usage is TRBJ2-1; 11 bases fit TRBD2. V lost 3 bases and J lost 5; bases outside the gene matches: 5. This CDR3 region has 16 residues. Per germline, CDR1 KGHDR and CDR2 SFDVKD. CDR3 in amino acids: CATSDPRLAGNNEQFF. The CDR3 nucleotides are TGTGCCACCAGTGATCCTCGACTAGCGGGAAACAATGAGCAGTTCTTC.

CDR3 nucleotides: TGTGCCAGCAGTACCACTAGCGGGGGGGCCATGGTAGAGACCCAGTACTTC. This sequence encodes CASSTTSGGAMVETQYF. The J gene is TRBJ2-5, the V gene TRBV28; 13 bases align to TRBD2. The CDR3 has 17 amino acids. With 5 bases clipped from V and 4 bases from J, the junction kept 10 bases outside the gene matches. Germline V gene lookup returns CDR1 MDHEN and CDR2 SYDVKM. Full variable domain (rest looked up from reference TRBV28 and TRBJ2-5): DVKVTQSSRYLVKRTGEKVFLECVQDMDHENMFWYRQDPGLGLRLIYFSYDVKMKEKGDIPEGYSVSREKKERFSLILESASTNQTSMYLCASSTTSGGAMVETQYFGPGTRLLVL.

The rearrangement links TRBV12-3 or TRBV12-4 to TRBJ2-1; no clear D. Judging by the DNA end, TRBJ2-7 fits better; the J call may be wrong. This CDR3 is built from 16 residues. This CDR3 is CASSPDFFSSYNEQYF. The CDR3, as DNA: TGTGCCAGCAGTCCCGACTTCTTTAGCTCCTACAATGAGCAGTACTTC.

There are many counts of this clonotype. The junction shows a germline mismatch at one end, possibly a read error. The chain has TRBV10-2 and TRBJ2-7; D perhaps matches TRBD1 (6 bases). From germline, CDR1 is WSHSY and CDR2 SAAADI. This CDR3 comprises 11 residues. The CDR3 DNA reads TGTGCCAGCAGGGGCTCCTACGAGCAGTACTTC. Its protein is CASRGSYEQYF.

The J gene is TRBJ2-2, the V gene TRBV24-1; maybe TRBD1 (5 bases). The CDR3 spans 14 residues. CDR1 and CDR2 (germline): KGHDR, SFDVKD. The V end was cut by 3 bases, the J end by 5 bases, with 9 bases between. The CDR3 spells CATSDPQGTGELFF. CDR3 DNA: TGTGCCACCAGTGATCCGCAGGGTACCGGGGAGCTGTTTTTT.

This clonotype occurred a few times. The CDR3 sequence is CAISDSGTGVNEQYF. The CDR3 bases are TGTGCCATCAGTGATTCCGGGACAGGAGTTAACGAGCAGTACTTC. The chain combines TRBV10-3 with TRBJ2-7, with 8 bases identical to TRBD1. Germline trimming cut 3 bases from V and 5 bases from J; bases unmatched to any gene: 9. From germline, CDR1 is ENHRY and CDR2 SYGVKD. The CDR3 is made up of 15 amino acids.

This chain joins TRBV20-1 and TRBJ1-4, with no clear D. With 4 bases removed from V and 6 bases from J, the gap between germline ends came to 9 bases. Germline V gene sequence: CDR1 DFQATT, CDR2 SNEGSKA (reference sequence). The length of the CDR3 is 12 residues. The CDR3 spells CSAKSKDEKLFF. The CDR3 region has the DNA TGCAGTGCTAAATCAAAAGATGAAAAACTGTTTTTT.

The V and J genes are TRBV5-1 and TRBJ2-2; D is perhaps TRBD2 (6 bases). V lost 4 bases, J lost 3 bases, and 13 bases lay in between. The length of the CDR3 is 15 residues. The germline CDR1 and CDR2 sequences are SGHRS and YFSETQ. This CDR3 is CASSPGVGDTGELFF. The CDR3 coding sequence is TGCGCCAGCAGCCCGGGGGTAGGCGACACCGGGGAGCTGTTTTTT.

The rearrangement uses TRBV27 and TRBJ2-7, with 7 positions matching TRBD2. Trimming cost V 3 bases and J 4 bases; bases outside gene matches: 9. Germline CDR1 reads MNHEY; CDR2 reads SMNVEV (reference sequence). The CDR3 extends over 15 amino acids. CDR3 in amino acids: CASSFGGGRFYEQYF. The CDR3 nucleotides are TGTGCCAGCAGTTTTGGGGGGGGAAGGTTTTACGAGCAGTACTTC.

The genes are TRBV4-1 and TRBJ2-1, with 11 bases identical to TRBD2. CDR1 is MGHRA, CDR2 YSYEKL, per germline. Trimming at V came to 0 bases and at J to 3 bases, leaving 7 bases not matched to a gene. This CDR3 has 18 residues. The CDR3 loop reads CASSQDPTSGAFYNEQFF. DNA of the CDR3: TGCGCCAGCAGCCAAGATCCGACTAGCGGGGCCTTCTACAATGAGCAGTTCTTC.

CDR3 region: CAWVPLGGGGETEAFF. In nucleotides, the CDR3 is TGTGCCTGGGTCCCCTTGGGCGGCGGGGGGGAAACTGAAGCTTTCTTT. This sequence joins TRBV30 and TRBJ1-1; TRBD1 is a possible D gene (5 bases). The CDR3 runs to 16 residues. The V and J ends lost 5 bases and 5 bases respectively, with 24 bases between them. Germline loops: CDR1 GTSNPN, CDR2 SVGIG (reference sequence).

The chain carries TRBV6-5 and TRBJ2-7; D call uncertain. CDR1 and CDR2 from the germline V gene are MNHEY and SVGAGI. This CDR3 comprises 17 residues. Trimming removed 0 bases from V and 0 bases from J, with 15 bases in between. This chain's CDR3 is CASSYSMSGPSSYEQYF. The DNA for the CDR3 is TGTGCCAGCAGTTACTCGATGTCTGGACCAAGCTCCTACGAGCAGTACTTC.

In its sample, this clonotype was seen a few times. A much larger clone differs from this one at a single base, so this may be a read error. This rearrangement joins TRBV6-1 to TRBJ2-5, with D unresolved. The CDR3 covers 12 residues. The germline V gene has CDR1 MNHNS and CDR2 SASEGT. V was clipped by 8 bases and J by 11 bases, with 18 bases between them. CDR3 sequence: CASDSLYNEQYF. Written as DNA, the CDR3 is TGTGCCAGCGACTCTCTTTACAATGAGCAGTACTTC.